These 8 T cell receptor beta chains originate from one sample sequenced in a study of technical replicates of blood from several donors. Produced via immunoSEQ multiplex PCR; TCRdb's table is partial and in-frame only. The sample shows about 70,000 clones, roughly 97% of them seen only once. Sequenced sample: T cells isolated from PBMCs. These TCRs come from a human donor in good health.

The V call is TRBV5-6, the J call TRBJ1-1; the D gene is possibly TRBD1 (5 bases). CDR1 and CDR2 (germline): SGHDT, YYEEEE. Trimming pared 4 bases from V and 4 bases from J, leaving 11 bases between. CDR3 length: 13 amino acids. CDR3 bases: TGTGCCAGCAGCCGCAGGGTCGGCACTGAAGCTTTCTTT. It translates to CASSRRVGTEAFF.

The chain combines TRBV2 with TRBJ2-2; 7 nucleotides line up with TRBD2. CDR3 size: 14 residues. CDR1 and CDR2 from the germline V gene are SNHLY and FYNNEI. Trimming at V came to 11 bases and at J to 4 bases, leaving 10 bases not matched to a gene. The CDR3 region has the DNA TGTGCCTCAGCCCGCGGGGGTGGCACCGGGGAGCTGTTTTTT. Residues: CASARGGGTGELFF.

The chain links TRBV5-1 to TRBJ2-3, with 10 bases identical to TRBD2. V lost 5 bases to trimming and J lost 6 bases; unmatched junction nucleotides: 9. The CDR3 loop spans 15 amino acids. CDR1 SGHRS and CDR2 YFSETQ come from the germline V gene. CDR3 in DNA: TGCGCCAGCAGTTTTGGGACTAGCGCCGGGGATACGCAGTATTTT. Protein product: CASSFGTSAGDTQYF.

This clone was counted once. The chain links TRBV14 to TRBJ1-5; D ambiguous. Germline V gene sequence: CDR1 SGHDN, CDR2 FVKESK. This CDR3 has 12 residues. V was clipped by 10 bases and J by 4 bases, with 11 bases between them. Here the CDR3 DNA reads TGTGCCACCTGGGAGGTAAATCAGCCCCAGCATTTT. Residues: CATWEVNQPQHF.

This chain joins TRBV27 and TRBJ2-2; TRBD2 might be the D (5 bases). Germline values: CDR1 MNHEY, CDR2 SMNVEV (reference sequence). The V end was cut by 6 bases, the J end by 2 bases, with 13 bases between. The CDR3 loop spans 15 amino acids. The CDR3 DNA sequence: TGTGCCAGCAGCCCCCTTCGGGGTAACACCGGGGAGCTGTTTTTT. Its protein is CASSPLRGNTGELFF.

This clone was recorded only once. CDR3 amino acids: CASSLSGQALTYEQYF. The DNA for the CDR3 is TGTGCCAGCAGTTTATCGGGACAGGCCTTAACCTACGAGCAGTACTTC. The chain carries TRBV27 and TRBJ2-7, with TRBD1 matching 8 bases. Germline CDR1 is MNHEY and CDR2 is SMNVEV (reference sequence). The V gene end was trimmed by 0 bases and the J gene end by 2 bases; junction bases not matched to a gene: 6. The CDR3 consists of 16 residues.

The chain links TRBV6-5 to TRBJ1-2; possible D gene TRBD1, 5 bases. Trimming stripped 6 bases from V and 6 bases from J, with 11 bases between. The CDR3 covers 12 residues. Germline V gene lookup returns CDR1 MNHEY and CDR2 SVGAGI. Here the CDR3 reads CASRNNRNGYTF. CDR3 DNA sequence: TGTGCCAGCAGGAATAACAGGAATGGCTACACCTTC.

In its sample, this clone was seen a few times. CDR3 loop: CASRKHRTSEQETQYF. The CDR3 DNA is TGTGCCAGTAGAAAGCACCGGACTAGCGAGCAAGAGACCCAGTACTTC. This chain connects TRBV19 to TRBJ2-5; 9 nucleotides align to TRBD2. J lost 2 bases, V lost 6 bases, and 10 bases had no gene match. This CDR3 has 16 amino acids. CDR1 and CDR2 (germline): LNHDA, SQIVND (reference sequence).